This entry features one TCR beta chain sequence. The germline gives CDR1 LGHNA, CDR2 YNFKEQ. J lost 7 bases, V lost 3 bases, and 9 bases had no gene match. CDR3 length equals 15 residues. The record originates from a study of blood T cell repertoires in COVID-19. Study as a whole: Whether acute or convalescent, the COVID-19 samples came from the United States, Italy and Spain. PBMCs, B-cell-depleted T cells, or T cells provided the cDNA or gDNA that made up the material.

Authors' analysis steps: Amplification of reference gene primers was used by the study to estimate nucleated cell counts. Clones were sequenced by immunoSEQ multiplex PCR, and TCRdb holds only the in-frame ones, with some missing. That table supplies the V and J calls and clone size; D and trimming were determined from the DNA. The profile shows about 190,000 clones, about 88% of them singletons. The sample comprised peripheral blood. The source of this sequence is a woman aged 40 to 49 who had recovered from COVID-19. This chain links TRBV4-2 with TRBJ1-2, with 9 bases matching TRBD1. CDR3 protein: CASSHPGQGFGGYTF. The DNA of the CDR3 is TGTGCCAGCAGCCACCCTGGACAGGGGTTTGGTGGCTACACCTTC.